Below, 24 T cell receptor beta chains from the same sample are listed, as sequenced in a study of blood T cells in healthy people across ages. PCR was performed a second time for 7 to 11 cycles using a sample-barcoded 5' primer and a J-beta primer mix. TCRdb re-analysed the 5' RACE reads in MiXCR, keeping a single row per CDR3 protein. Altogether approximately 1.5 million distinct CDR3 sequences are present, about 42% being singletons, with the ten largest covering approximately 4%. The sequencing input was blood. The receptors here all came from a woman aged 18-30 years in good health.

This clonotype was found a few times. The chain employs TRBV11-2 and TRBJ2-3; tentatively, D is TRBD1 (5 bases). V was shortened by 2 bases and J by 7 bases, with 10 bases between the two germline ends. This CDR3 is built from 13 residues. The germline gives CDR1 SGHAT, CDR2 FQNNGV. CDR3 DNA sequence: TGTGCCAGCAGCTTACTGCAGGGCAATACGCAGTATTTT. It specifies CASSLLQGNTQYF.

This rearrangement joins TRBV12-3 or TRBV12-4 to TRBJ1-6; D uncertain. V was cut by 6 bases and J by 8 bases, with 8 bases left in between. CDR3 size: 12 residues. The CDR3 protein is CASSPQHSPLHF. CDR3 nucleotide sequence: TGTGCCAGCAGCCCCCAGCATTCACCCCTCCACTTT.

The chain combines TRBV20-1 with TRBJ2-3; D not resolved. The CDR3 extends over 13 amino acids. Trimming removed 3 bases at V and 3 bases at J, with 10 bases between. Germline V gives CDR1 DFQATT, CDR2 SNEGSKA (reference sequence). The CDR3 protein is CSARALGTDTQYF. The CDR3 nucleotides read TGCAGTGCTAGGGCCCTGGGGACAGATACGCAGTATTTT.

The rearrangement links TRBV4-2 to TRBJ2-1; D is tentatively TRBD1 or TRBD2 (6 bases each). The V end was cut by 4 bases, the J end by 4 bases, with 17 bases between. The germline V gene has CDR1 LGHNA and CDR2 YNFKEQ. The CDR3 sequence is 16 residues long. CDR3 coding DNA: TGTGCCAGCAGCCCCCTCCGAGGGGGGAAGTACAATGAGCAGTTCTTC. Translated: CASSPLRGGKYNEQFF.

The chain carries TRBV30 and TRBJ1-2, with 8 positions matching TRBD1. CDR3 length: 12 residues. Germline assignment: CDR1 GTSNPN and CDR2 SVGIG (reference sequence). V gave up 0 bases and J gave up 7 bases; unmatched junction bases: 1. CDR3 sequence reads: CAWSVTGGGYTF. The CDR3 DNA is TGTGCCTGGAGTGTAACAGGGGGTGGCTACACCTTC.

V is TRBV6-5 and J is TRBJ2-3; 7 bases fit TRBD2. V was clipped by 0 bases and J by 6 bases; unmatched bases: 9. The germline CDR1 and CDR2 sequences are MNHEY and SVGAGI. There are 16 residues in the CDR3. CDR3 region: CASSYSGLAGRDTQYF. DNA of the CDR3: TGTGCCAGCAGTTACTCGGGGCTAGCCGGGAGGGATACGCAGTATTTT.

For this clonotype: The junction departs from germline at one end; a sequencing error may be responsible. The V call is TRBV6-6, the J call TRBJ2-5; 8 nucleotides match TRBD1. Germline-derived CDR1 and CDR2 are MNHNY and SVGAGI (reference sequence). This CDR3 is built from 17 residues. CDR3: CASSYGQGANYQETQYF. The DNA of the CDR3 is TGTGCCAGTAGTTACGGTCAGGGGGCTAACTACCAAGAGACCCAGTACTTC.

CDR3 sequence (DNA): TGCAGTGCTAGATACGGGATTCAAGAGACCCAGTACTTC. Protein sequence: CSARYGIQETQYF. The chain joins TRBV20-1 to TRBJ2-5; D possibly corresponds to TRBD2 (5 bases). CDR3 size: 13 residues. With 2 bases removed from V and 2 bases from J, the gap between germline ends came to 9 bases. Germline V gene lookup returns CDR1 DFQATT and CDR2 SNEGSKA (reference sequence).

This clonotype was picked up a small number of times. The V call is TRBV29-1, the J call TRBJ1-5; D call uncertain. Trimming cost V 5 bases and J 3 bases, with 11 bases left between them. Germline assignment: CDR1 SQVTM and CDR2 ANQGSEA. The CDR3 runs to 13 residues. For the CDR3, the DNA is TGCAGCGTTCGCCTAGGGAACAATCAGCCCCAGCATTTT. Translated, it gives CSVRLGNNQPQHF. Filled out from reference TRBV29-1 and TRBJ1-5, the complete variable domain reads SAVISQKPSRDICQRGTSLTIQCQVDSQVTMMFWYRQQPGQSLTLIATANQGSEATYESGFVIDKFPISRPNLTFSTLTVSNMSPEDSSIYLCSVRLGNNQPQHFGDGTRLSIL.

This clonotype was counted at least ten times. The CDR3 here is CSASDRLYGYTF. The CDR3 bases are TGCAGTGCTTCGGACAGGTTGTATGGCTACACCTTC. The chain is built from TRBV20-1 and TRBJ1-2; 7 bases align to TRBD1. The V segment lost 5 bases and the J segment 5 bases; nucleotides outside the gene matches: 5. This CDR3 region has 12 residues. Germline CDR1 reads DFQATT; CDR2 reads SNEGSKA (reference sequence).

This clonotype was picked up a small number of times. V and J are TRBV10-3 and TRBJ2-7, with a tentative D call TRBD1 (5 bases). Germline values: CDR1 ENHRY, CDR2 SYGVKD. CDR3 length: 14 residues. V lost 3 bases to trimming and J lost 2 bases, with 11 bases between them. The CDR3 loop is CAISETDNPYEQYF. The CDR3, as DNA: TGTGCCATCAGTGAAACGGACAATCCCTACGAGCAGTACTTC.

The rearrangement links TRBV7-9 to TRBJ1-2; TRBD1 matches at 7 bases. CDR1 is SEHNR, CDR2 FQNEAQ, per germline (reference sequence). The CDR3 totals 15 residues. The V segment lost 3 bases and the J segment 3 bases; nucleotides outside the gene matches: 7. The DNA for the CDR3 is TGTGCCAGCAGCTTCAGGACAGGACAGGACTATGGCTACACCTTC. This gives the protein CASSFRTGQDYGYTF.

This rearrangement joins TRBV27 to TRBJ2-7; D is undetermined. CDR3 size: 16 residues. Trimming pared 4 bases from V and 7 bases from J, leaving 23 bases between. The germline V gene encodes CDR1 MNHEY and CDR2 SMNVEV (reference sequence). The CDR3 loop reads CASSSLTPLAYNEQYF. The CDR3 DNA reads as TGTGCCAGCAGTTCATTGACTCCGCTCGCCTACAATGAGCAGTACTTC.

The chain has TRBV18 and TRBJ2-5; D may match TRBD1 or TRBD2 (5 bases each). The ends were cut back, 0 bases at V and 1 base at J, with 9 bases in the middle. Germline CDR1 and CDR2: KGHSH and LQKENI. The CDR3 extends over 15 amino acids. The CDR3, as DNA: TGTGCCAGCTCACCACCTTTGGGGGTCCAAGAGACCCAGTACTTC. Amino acids: CASSPPLGVQETQYF.

The rearrangement uses TRBV5-5 and TRBJ2-5, with D perhaps TRBD1 (6 bases). The V gene's germline CDR1 is SGHKS and CDR2 YYEKEE (reference sequence). Trimming removed 4 bases from V and 2 bases from J, with 12 bases in between. This CDR3 spans 14 amino acids. The CDR3 region is CASSVRQDQETQYF. The CDR3 nucleotides are TGTGCCAGCAGCGTCCGACAGGATCAAGAGACCCAGTACTTC. Looking up the rest from reference TRBV5-5 and TRBJ2-5 gives the full variable domain: DAGVTQSPTHLIKTRGQQVTLRCSPISGHKSVSWYQQVLGQGPQFIFQYYEKEERGRGNFPDRFSARQFPNYSSELNVNALLLGDSALYLCASSVRQDQETQYFGPGTRLLVL.

The rearrangement links TRBV20-1 to TRBJ1-1; 7 positions agree with TRBD1. CDR3 length: 13 residues. Germline V gene sequence: CDR1 DFQATT, CDR2 SNEGSKA (reference sequence). V lost 6 bases to trimming and J lost 5 bases; unmatched junction nucleotides: 9. The CDR3 region is CSARFRDRTEAFF. CDR3 bases: TGCAGTGCCCGTTTCAGGGACAGAACTGAAGCTTTCTTT.

Comment on this clonotype: One end of the junction varies from germline; a read error may be responsible. This chain joins TRBV6-5 and TRBJ2-7, with D possibly being TRBD2 (6 bases). The germline gives CDR1 MNHEY, CDR2 SVGAGI. The CDR3 totals 18 residues. This chain's CDR3 is CASSYSKSANGSIYEQYF. Written as DNA, the CDR3 is TGTGCCAGCAGCTACTCGAAATCAGCTAACGGGAGTATCTACGAGCAGTACTTC.

This chain joins TRBV27 and TRBJ2-5; 8 bases line up with TRBD2. The assigned J gene may be wrong: the sequence end matches TRBJ2-7 better. Germline CDR1 reads MNHEY; CDR2 reads SMNVEV (reference sequence). The CDR3 has 15 amino acids. The CDR3 loop is CASSLSRRGATEQYF. CDR3 coding DNA: TGTGCCAGCAGTTTATCAAGGCGGGGGGCGACCGAGCAGTACTTC.

This clonotype was detected a few times. The chain uses TRBV20-1 and TRBJ1-5; D perhaps matches TRBD1 (6 bases). With 2 bases removed from V and 8 bases from J, the gap between germline ends came to 16 bases. The CDR3 consists of 14 residues. Germline CDR1 reads DFQATT; CDR2 reads SNEGSKA (reference sequence). CDR3 protein: CSARRLTGREPQHF. CDR3 nucleotides: TGCAGTGCTAGAAGGCTGACAGGAAGGGAGCCCCAGCATTTT.

This clonotype came up a few times. The chain couples TRBV6-5 to TRBJ2-3, with TRBD2 as a possible D gene (6 bases). This CDR3 contains 16 residues. V shed 0 bases and J shed 1 base, with 11 bases lying between them. CDR1 and CDR2 (germline): MNHEY, SVGAGI. The CDR3 nucleotides are TGTGCCAGCAGTTACTCACCTAGCGAGGGCACAGATACGCAGTATTTT. Translation: CASSYSPSEGTDTQYF.

This clonotype came up a few times. The chain carries TRBV20-1 and TRBJ2-1; perhaps TRBD2 as D (6 bases). Deletions cut 1 base from V and 9 bases from J, with 10 bases between. The CDR3 sequence is 12 residues long. The V gene's germline CDR1 is DFQATT and CDR2 SNEGSKA (reference sequence). CDR3 sequence: CSARVYGGEQFF. The DNA of the CDR3 is TGCAGTGCTAGAGTCTACGGGGGTGAGCAGTTCTTC.

This clonotype turned up a few times. This rearrangement joins TRBV12-3 or TRBV12-4 to TRBJ1-3, with TRBD1 matching over 7 bases. Germline trimming cut 5 bases from V and 4 bases from J; bases unmatched to any gene: 5. The length of the CDR3 is 14 residues. CDR3 in amino acids: CASSHRGVGNTIYF. CDR3 nucleotides: TGTGCCAGCAGTCACAGGGGTGTAGGAAACACCATATATTTT.

The CDR3 loop reads CSAGDPAQNIQYF. CDR3 bases: TGCAGCGCCGGAGATCCGGCCCAAAACATTCAGTACTTC. The genes are TRBV29-1 and TRBJ2-4; D gene uncertain. Looked up from germline, CDR1 is SQVTM and CDR2 is ANQGSEA. The CDR3 is made up of 13 amino acids. The V and J ends lost 7 bases and 5 bases respectively, with 15 bases between them.

This clonotype was observed a few times. The genes are TRBV4-2 and TRBJ2-7, with D maybe TRBD1 (6 bases). Germline CDR1 is LGHNA and CDR2 is YNFKEQ. The CDR3 has 16 residues. V lost 1 base and J 3 bases, leaving 16 bases between the germline ends. The CDR3 DNA is TGTGCCAGCAGCCAAGTTCCGGCGCAGGGGAACTACGAGCAGTACTTC. Its protein is CASSQVPAQGNYEQYF.